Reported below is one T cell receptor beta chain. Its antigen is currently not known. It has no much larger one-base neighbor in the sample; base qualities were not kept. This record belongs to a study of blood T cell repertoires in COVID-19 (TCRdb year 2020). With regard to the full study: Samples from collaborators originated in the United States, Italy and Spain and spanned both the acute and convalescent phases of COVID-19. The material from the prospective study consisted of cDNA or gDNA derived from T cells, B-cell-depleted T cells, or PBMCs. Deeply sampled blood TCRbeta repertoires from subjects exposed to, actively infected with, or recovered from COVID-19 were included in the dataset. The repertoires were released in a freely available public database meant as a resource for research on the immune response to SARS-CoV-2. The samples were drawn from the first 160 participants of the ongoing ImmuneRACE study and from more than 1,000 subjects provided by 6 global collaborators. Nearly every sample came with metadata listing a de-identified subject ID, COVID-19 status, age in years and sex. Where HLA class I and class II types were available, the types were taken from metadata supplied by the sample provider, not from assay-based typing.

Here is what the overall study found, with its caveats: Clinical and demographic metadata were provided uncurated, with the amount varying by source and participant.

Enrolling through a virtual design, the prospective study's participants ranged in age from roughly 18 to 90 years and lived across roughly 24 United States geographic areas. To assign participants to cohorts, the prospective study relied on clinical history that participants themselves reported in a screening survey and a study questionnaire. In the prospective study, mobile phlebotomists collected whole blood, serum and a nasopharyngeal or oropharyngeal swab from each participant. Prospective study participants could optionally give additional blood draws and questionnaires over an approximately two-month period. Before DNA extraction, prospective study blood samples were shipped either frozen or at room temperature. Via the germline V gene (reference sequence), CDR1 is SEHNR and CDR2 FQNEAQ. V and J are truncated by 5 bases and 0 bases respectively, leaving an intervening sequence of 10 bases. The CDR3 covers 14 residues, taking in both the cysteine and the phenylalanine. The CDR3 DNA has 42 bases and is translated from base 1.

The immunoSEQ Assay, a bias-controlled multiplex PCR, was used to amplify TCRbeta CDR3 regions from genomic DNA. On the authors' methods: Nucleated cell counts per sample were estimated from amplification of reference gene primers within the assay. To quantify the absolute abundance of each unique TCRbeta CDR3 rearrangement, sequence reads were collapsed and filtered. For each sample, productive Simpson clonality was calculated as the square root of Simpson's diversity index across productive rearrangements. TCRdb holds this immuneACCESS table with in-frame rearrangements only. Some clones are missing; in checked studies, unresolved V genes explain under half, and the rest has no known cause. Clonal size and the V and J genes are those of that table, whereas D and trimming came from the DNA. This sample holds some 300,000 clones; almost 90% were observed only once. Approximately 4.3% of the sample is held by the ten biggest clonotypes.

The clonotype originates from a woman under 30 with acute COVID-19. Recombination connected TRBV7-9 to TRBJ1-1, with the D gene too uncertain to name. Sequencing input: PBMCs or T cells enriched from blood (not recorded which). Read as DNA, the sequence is TGTGCCAGCAGCGCGCCCTCCATGAACACTGAAGCTTTCTTT. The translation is CASSAPSMNTEAFF.